This T cell receptor beta chain derives from a study of beta chain features in type 1 diabetes. Study summary: Sorted cells examined across all samples numbered 107,917,701. The study's findings and limits: Shorter TCRB CDR3s, moderately but significantly so, marked every one of the four CD4+ subsets in Type 1 diabetes patients. For cells with high TCR expression, cDNA sequencing could yield over-representation.

This clone was recorded many times. What it binds is not known. Sorting gave populations that all exceeded 95% purity. Isolated RNA was reverse transcribed in full, so expressed TCRB transcripts were sequenced. Only in-frame clones appear in the TCRdb table, and some are missing; sequencing was by immunoSEQ multiplex PCR. The sample shows under 200,000 clones, about a tenth of them seen only once. Germline V CDR1 and CDR2: MNHNY, SVGAGI (reference sequence). Germline trimming cut 10 bases from V and 5 bases from J; bases unmatched to any gene: 6. The CDR3 sequence is 13 residues long. The chain joins TRBV6-6 to TRBJ2-7, with 12 bases lining up with TRBD2. This sequence originates from a man aged 30 to 45 with type 1 diabetes. The specimen sequenced was central memory CD4+ T cells from blood. The chain's CDR3 is CATRTSGEDEQYF. For the CDR3, the DNA is TGTGCCACCCGGACTAGCGGGGAGGACGAGCAGTACTTC.